The 29 T cell receptor beta chains in this list originate from one sample, sequenced in a study of cytomegalovirus exposure and HLA in healthy donors. The PCR had 60 Vbeta and 13 Jbeta primers. Libraries were prepared by immunoSEQ multiplex PCR; TCRdb keeps only in-frame clonotypes and omits some of them. The sample lists over 150,000 clones; 80% were seen once. The specimen was PBMCs. The receptors here all came from a woman aged 45-65 years in good health and CMV-seropositive.

The J gene is TRBJ1-1, the V gene TRBV6-5, with 7 positions matching TRBD1. The CDR3 length is 13 residues. V trimming: 5 bases; J trimming: 2 bases; junction bases outside the gene matches: 2. Germline loops: CDR1 MNHEY, CDR2 SVGAGI. In DNA, the CDR3 is TGTGCCAGCAGTAGGACAGGAAACACTGAAGCTTTCTTT. Its protein product is CASSRTGNTEAFF.

In its sample, this clone was seen once. The chain has TRBV5-7 and TRBJ1-3; TRBD1 might be the D (6 bases). TRBV5-7 is an open reading frame, and its role is uncertain. The V end lost 4 bases, the J end lost 5 bases, and 16 bases lay between the germline ends. CDR3 length: 15 amino acids. CDR3 nucleotides: TGTGCCAGCAGCCCCCCGGACAGAGCTCGAAACACCATATATTTT. Protein: CASSPPDRARNTIYF.

This sequence joins TRBV19 and TRBJ2-3; maybe TRBD2 (6 bases). Germline V lookup: CDR1 LNHDA, CDR2 SQIVND (reference sequence). The V end lost 2 bases, the J end lost 2 bases, and 14 bases lay between the germline ends. This CDR3 is 16 amino acids long. CDR3 sequence (DNA): TGTGCCAGTAGTATAAGGACGGGAGAGCTCACAGATACGCAGTATTTT. It is translated as CASSIRTGELTDTQYF. Complete variable domain (other parts from reference TRBV19 and TRBJ2-3): DGGITQSPKYLFRKEGQNVTLSCEQNLNHDAMYWYRQDPGQGLRLIYYSQIVNDFQKGDIAEGYSVSREKKESFPLTVTSAQKNPTAFYLCASSIRTGELTDTQYFGPGTRLTVL.

The CDR3 DNA follows: TGTGCCAGCAGTCAGACGGGACTATCCTACGAGCAGTACTTC. It encodes CASSQTGLSYEQYF. V is TRBV28 and J is TRBJ2-5; 7 bases line up with TRBD2. Judging by the DNA end, TRBJ2-7 fits better; the J call may be wrong. Germline CDR1 is MDHEN and CDR2 is SYDVKM. This CDR3 contains 14 residues.

V usage is TRBV30 and J usage is TRBJ1-5, with D maybe TRBD1 (5 bases). Germline assignment: CDR1 GTSNPN and CDR2 SVGIG (reference sequence). Trimming left V 1 base short and J 4 bases short, with 14 bases between. The CDR3 has 15 amino acids. The CDR3 loop reads CAWSAQGFMNQPQHF. Here the CDR3 DNA reads TGTGCCTGGAGTGCCCAGGGATTTATGAATCAGCCCCAGCATTTT. Using reference TRBV30 and TRBJ1-5 for the parts outside the CDR3, the full variable domain is SQTIHQWPATLVQPVGSPLSLECTVEGTSNPNLYWYRQAAGRGLQLLFYSVGIGQISSEVPQNLSASRPQDRQFILSSKKLLLSDSGFYLCAWSAQGFMNQPQHFGDGTRLSIL.

This clone has a handful of counts. The chain carries TRBV5-6 and TRBJ1-1; D call uncertain. This CDR3 has 15 amino acids. From germline, CDR1 is SGHDT and CDR2 YYEEEE. Trimming removed 1 base at V and 0 bases at J, with 10 bases between. CDR3 sequence reads: CASSLTRLMNTEAFF. CDR3 in DNA: TGTGCCAGCAGCTTGACGAGGCTGATGAACACTGAAGCTTTCTTT.

This clone was seen more than once but under ten times. This CDR3 is also generated by other DNA sequences in the sample. The chain links TRBV15 to TRBJ1-1, with 9 bases identical to TRBD1. Germline lookup yields CDR1 LNHNV and CDR2 YYDKDF (reference sequence). The CDR3 has 17 amino acids. J gave up 1 base and V 1 base, and 7 bases lay outside the gene matches. As DNA, the CDR3 is TGTGCCACCAGCAGAGCTCGGACAGGGGTTAAGAACACTGAAGCTTTCTTT. Residues: CATSRARTGVKNTEAFF. Together with reference TRBV15 and TRBJ1-1, the CDR3 gives the full variable domain: DAMVIQNPRYQVTQFGKPVTLSCSQTLNHNVMYWYQQKSSQAPKLLFHYYDKDFNNEADTPDNFQSRRPNTSFCFLDIRSPGLGDTAMYLCATSRARTGVKNTEAFFGQGTRLTVV.

V is TRBV9 and J is TRBJ1-2, with D possibly being TRBD1 (6 bases). V was cut by 7 bases and J by 2 bases, with 12 bases left in between. The CDR3 consists of 13 residues. Germline CDR1 and CDR2: SGDLS and YYNGEE. The CDR3 DNA is TGTGCCAGCTCCGACAGGATGAACTATGGCTACACCTTC. Translated: CASSDRMNYGYTF.

This sequence joins TRBV29-1 and TRBJ1-1, with 8 bases matching TRBD1. Per the germline V gene, CDR1 is SQVTM and CDR2 is ANQGSEA. CDR3 size: 11 residues. V lost 3 bases to trimming and J lost 11 bases; unmatched junction nucleotides: 5. The CDR3 sequence: CSVDRGLEAFF. CDR3 DNA sequence: TGCAGCGTTGACAGGGGGCTTGAGGCTTTCTTT.

This clone was seen a few times. The chain recombines TRBV30 with TRBJ2-7, with D hard to call. Germline loops: CDR1 GTSNPN, CDR2 SVGIG (reference sequence). The V end was cut by 0 bases, the J end by 3 bases, with 9 bases between. The CDR3 contains 13 residues. CDR3 nucleotides: TGTGCCTGGAGTGTAAACATGTACTACGAGCAGTACTTC. This codes for CAWSVNMYYEQYF.

The genes are TRBV6-4 and TRBJ1-1, with a possible D match to TRBD1 (5 bases). Trimming left V 6 bases short and J 4 bases short, with 15 bases between. Germline V CDR1 and CDR2: MRHNA, SNTAGT. The CDR3 contains 14 residues. Here the CDR3 reads CASRRGGGATEAFF. CDR3 in DNA: TGTGCCAGCAGGCGTGGGGGGGGAGCCACTGAAGCTTTCTTT.

This sequence joins TRBV28 and TRBJ1-2; D is unresolved. Trimming took off 3 bases at V and 1 base at J, with 9 bases between the two ends. CDR1 and CDR2 (germline): MDHEN, SYDVKM. The CDR3 contains 14 residues. This CDR3 is CASSLLQLNYGYTF. The CDR3 coding sequence is TGTGCCAGCAGTTTGTTACAGCTTAACTATGGCTACACCTTC.

The CDR3 DNA reads as TGTGCCAGCAGCGTAGGGCGGGAGGGCCTCGGAGAGCAGTTCTTC. It encodes CASSVGREGLGEQFF. The chain joins TRBV9 to TRBJ2-1, with TRBD2 matching 9 bases. Germline assignment: CDR1 SGDLS and CDR2 YYNGEE. This CDR3 is built from 15 residues. V trimming: 0 bases; J trimming: 10 bases; junction bases outside the gene matches: 8.

V is TRBV4-3 and J is TRBJ1-2; the D gene is possibly TRBD1 (6 bases). Germline CDR1 is LGHNA and CDR2 is YSLEER. V was pared by 4 bases and J by 2 bases, with 20 bases between. CDR3 length: 17 amino acids. CDR3 in DNA: TGCGCCAGCAGCCCCACCAGGGGACACCGCAGCAACTATGGCTACACCTTC. Residues: CASSPTRGHRSNYGYTF.

The V and J genes are TRBV7-2 and TRBJ2-3, with 10 bases fitting TRBD2. This CDR3 has 18 amino acids. The ends lost 5 bases at V and 6 bases at J; junction bases unmatched: 17. CDR1 is SGHTA and CDR2 is FQGNSA in the germline V gene. This CDR3 reads CASSPRGSSGRSRDTQYF. Written as DNA, the CDR3 is TGTGCCAGCAGCCCAAGGGGGTCTAGCGGGAGATCTAGGGATACGCAGTATTTT.

V and J are TRBV19 and TRBJ1-3; D remains ambiguous. The V end lost 7 bases, the J end lost 0 bases, and 13 bases lay between the germline ends. Germline CDR1 reads LNHDA; CDR2 reads SQIVND (reference sequence). This CDR3 contains 15 residues. The CDR3 sequence: CASTRRGDSGNTIYF. In DNA form, the CDR3 reads TGTGCCAGTACAAGGCGGGGAGACTCTGGAAACACCATATATTTT.

This clone was picked up one time. V usage is TRBV2 and J usage is TRBJ2-7; 9 bases align to TRBD1. CDR3 length: 14 amino acids. The J segment lost 3 bases and the V segment lost 6 bases, leaving 6 bases of the junction unmatched. Germline CDR1 and CDR2: SNHLY and FYNNEI. The CDR3 coding sequence is TGTGCCAGCAGGAAACAGGGGGCCGGCTACGAGCAGTACTTC. This translates into CASRKQGAGYEQYF.

V is TRBV7-3 and J is TRBJ2-2; 9 bases fit TRBD1. The CDR3 loop spans 17 amino acids. The ends lost 5 bases at V and 3 bases at J; junction bases unmatched: 10. The germline CDR1 and CDR2 sequences are SGHTA and FQGTGA. For the CDR3, the DNA is TGTGCCAGCAGCCAGAAGCCGGGACAGGGTTACACCGGGGAGCTGTTTTTT. It yields the protein CASSQKPGQGYTGELFF.

This clone has only a few counts. The chain recombines TRBV4-3 with TRBJ1-1; perhaps TRBD1 as D (5 bases). Trimming removed 5 bases from V and 0 bases from J, with 13 bases in between. The CDR3 extends over 15 amino acids. The germline CDR1 and CDR2 sequences are LGHNA and YSLEER. CDR3 nucleotide sequence: TGCGCCAGCAGCGACCACCTCAGGGTGAACACTGAAGCTTTCTTT. This sequence encodes CASSDHLRVNTEAFF.

The V and J genes are TRBV10-3 and TRBJ2-7, with D unclear. The CDR3 runs to 11 residues. The germline CDR1 and CDR2 sequences are ENHRY and SYGVKD. Trimming took 10 bases from V and 5 from J, leaving 12 bases between them. CDR3 protein: CATLSGDEQYF. The CDR3 bases are TGTGCCACCCTATCCGGAGACGAGCAGTACTTC.

The chain has TRBV5-1 and TRBJ2-5; 10 nucleotides match TRBD1. The J call may be faulty, since TRBJ2-7 better matches the DNA end. This CDR3 has 14 amino acids. Germline CDR1 is SGHRS and CDR2 is YFSETQ. CDR3 residues: CASRGQGQGYEQYF. DNA of the CDR3: TGCGCCAGCAGGGGTCAGGGACAGGGGTACGAGCAGTACTTC.

V gene TRBV6-1 combines with J gene TRBJ2-7; 7 bases line up with TRBD2. Trimming at V came to 1 base and at J to 0 bases, leaving 12 bases not matched to a gene. Germline CDR1 and CDR2: MNHNS and SASEGT. The CDR3 loop spans 18 amino acids. CDR3: CASSEVSGVAGSSYEQYF. DNA of the CDR3: TGTGCCAGCAGTGAAGTCTCCGGGGTAGCGGGTAGCTCCTACGAGCAGTACTTC.

The chain employs TRBV27 and TRBJ2-7; 12 bases match TRBD2. The CDR3 runs to 15 residues. CDR1 is MNHEY, CDR2 SMNVEV, per germline (reference sequence). With V trimmed by 4 bases and J by 9 bases, 10 bases remained unmatched. The CDR3 nucleotides read TGTGCCAGCAGTTCCACTCCTAGCGGGGGGGCGGTGCAGTACTTC. Protein: CASSSTPSGGAVQYF.

This clone appeared a single time. V gene TRBV5-1 combines with J gene TRBJ2-1, with D possibly matching TRBD2 (6 bases). Germline CDR1 SGHRS, CDR2 YFSETQ. The CDR3 consists of 14 residues. Trimming took off 7 bases at V and 2 bases at J, with 13 bases between the two ends. CDR3 nucleotides: TGCGCCAGCCACGGGGAGGCCCCCTACAATGAGCAGTTCTTC. This encodes CASHGEAPYNEQFF.

Only a few counts were recorded for this clone. The V and J genes are TRBV5-1 and TRBJ2-3, with 8 bases fitting TRBD1. This CDR3 comprises 15 residues. CDR1 and CDR2 from the germline V gene are SGHRS and YFSETQ. J lost 1 base, V lost 4 bases, and 5 bases had no gene match. The CDR3 DNA reads as TGCGCCAGCAGCCCGTCAGGGGGCGGCACAGATACGCAGTATTTT. Its translation is CASSPSGGGTDTQYF.

V gene TRBV18 combines with J gene TRBJ1-4, with D possibly TRBD1 on 5 matching bases. The CDR3 runs to 15 residues. Trimming removed 3 bases from V and 0 bases from J, with 8 bases in between. Germline assignment: CDR1 KGHSH and CDR2 LQKENI. CDR3 loop: CASSPDIATNEKLFF. In DNA form, the CDR3 reads TGTGCCAGCTCACCGGACATCGCAACTAATGAAAAACTGTTTTTT.

This sequence joins TRBV28 and TRBJ2-7, with TRBD2 matching over 8 bases. CDR1 and CDR2 from the germline V gene are MDHEN and SYDVKM. The CDR3 runs to 15 residues. V gave up 5 bases and J gave up 3 bases; unmatched junction bases: 9. CDR3 sequence reads: CASSPRGAVVYEQYF. CDR3 nucleotide sequence: TGTGCCAGCAGTCCGCGGGGGGCGGTGGTCTACGAGCAGTACTTC.

The V gene is TRBV7-2, the J gene TRBJ1-1; TRBD1 matches 9 bases. Germline trimming cut 5 bases from V and 6 bases from J; bases unmatched to any gene: 19. Germline V gene data show CDR1 as SGHTA and CDR2 as FQGNSA. This CDR3 region has 18 residues. As DNA, the CDR3 is TGTGCCAGCAGCCTTTGGAACAGGGGGCGTGTACGGGGCCCTGAAGCTTTCTTT. Its protein is CASSLWNRGRVRGPEAFF.

The rearrangement joins TRBV25-1 to TRBJ1-2; the D is unclear. Trimming cost V 4 bases and J 7 bases, with 13 bases left between them. Germline V lookup: CDR1 MGHDK, CDR2 SYGVNS. This CDR3 has 13 amino acids. The CDR3 region is CASSAPGVLGYTF. In DNA form, the CDR3 reads TGTGCCAGCAGTGCGCCGGGAGTTCTTGGCTACACCTTC.